The clone carrying this T cell receptor beta chain was seen a handful of times. Antigen unknown. This record comes from a study of blood T cells in healthy people across ages. Primers used in a second PCR of about 6 to 12 cycles were a sample-barcoded 5' primer and a J-beta primer mix. MiXCR, applied by TCRdb to the 5' RACE reads, yields one record per CDR3 protein. The sample lists 1.5 million to 2 million distinct CDR3 sequences, 28% occurring once. The CDR3 is 14 amino acids. The germline V gene has CDR1 SGHKS and CDR2 YYEKEE (reference sequence). V gave up 4 bases and J gave up 3 bases; unmatched junction bases: 5. The study's findings and limits: A strong correlation between TCR beta diversity and naive T cell percentage was seen.

Sequenced: blood. The genes are TRBV5-5 and TRBJ1-2; 8 bases match TRBD1. The origin of this receptor is a woman aged 25 to 45 in good health. CDR3 sequence: CASSNRGVDYGYTF. DNA for the CDR3: TGTGCCAGCAGCAACAGGGGGGTCGACTATGGCTACACCTTC.